This paragraph reports one TCR beta chain. Its antigen remains unidentified. The germline gives CDR1 SGHDT, CDR2 YYEEEE. This CDR3 has 16 amino acids. V was clipped by 2 bases and J by 10 bases; unmatched bases: 14. The table came from immunoSEQ multiplex PCR; TCRdb's copy has only in-frame clones and leaves some out. This table has 150,000 to 200,000 clones, approximately 92% appearing once. The sample originates from a study of T cell responses to AZD1222 COVID-19 vaccine. As for the study in general: It was second doses at about 4 or about 12 weeks that were pooled.

Broader study findings: Researchers took repertoire samples only after the peak T cell response had come. Spike-specific TCR breadth and depth went up after people got two AZD1222 doses. Per reports, nearly half of all spike-specific TCRs target regions that are unmutated in variants.

The chain carries TRBV5-6 and TRBJ2-1; TRBD2 matches 8 bases. The clonotype originates from an adult in good health. The starting material was peripheral blood, obtained on day 0 of AZD1222 vaccination. CDR3 in amino acids: CASSLGSAGEGNEQFF. CDR3 DNA sequence: TGTGCCAGCAGCTTAGGGTCAGCGGGAGAGGGGAACGAGCAGTTCTTC.